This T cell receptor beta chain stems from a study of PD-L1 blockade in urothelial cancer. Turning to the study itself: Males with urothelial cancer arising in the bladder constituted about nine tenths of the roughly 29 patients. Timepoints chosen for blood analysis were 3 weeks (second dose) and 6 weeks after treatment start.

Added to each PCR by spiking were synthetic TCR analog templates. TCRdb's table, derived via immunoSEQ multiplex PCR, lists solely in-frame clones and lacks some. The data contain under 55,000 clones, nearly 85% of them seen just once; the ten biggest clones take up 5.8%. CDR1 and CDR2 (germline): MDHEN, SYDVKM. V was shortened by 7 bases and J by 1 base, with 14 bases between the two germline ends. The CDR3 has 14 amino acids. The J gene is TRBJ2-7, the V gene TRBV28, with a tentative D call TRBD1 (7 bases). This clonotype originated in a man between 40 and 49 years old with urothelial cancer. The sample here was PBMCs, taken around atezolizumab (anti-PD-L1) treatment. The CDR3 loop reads CASTAGQPSYEQYF. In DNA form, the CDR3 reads TGTGCCAGCACCGCGGGACAGCCATCCTACGAGCAGTACTTC.